Listed here is a single T cell receptor (beta chain). This CDR3 has 13 residues. V lost 5 bases to trimming and J lost 2 bases, with 10 bases between them. This entry belongs to a study of T-cell reconstitution after alpha-beta-depleted transplantation in children. Unique molecular identifiers were incorporated during preparation of the TCRbeta library. In TCRdb, the PCR reads were re-called with MiXCR into one record per CDR3 protein. The sample includes roughly 170,000 distinct CDR3 sequences, around 7% of them seen just once. The sequence derives from a human donor who donated a stem cell graft to a child with Wiskott-Aldrich syndrome. J is TRBJ2-7 and V is TRBV12-3 or TRBV12-4; no reliable D call. The starting material was PBMCs from the stem cell graft donor, obtained from the stem cell graft. CDR3 sequence (DNA): TGTGCCAGCAGTCGGACGTCCCCCTACGAGCAGTACTTC. It yields the protein CASSRTSPYEQYF.